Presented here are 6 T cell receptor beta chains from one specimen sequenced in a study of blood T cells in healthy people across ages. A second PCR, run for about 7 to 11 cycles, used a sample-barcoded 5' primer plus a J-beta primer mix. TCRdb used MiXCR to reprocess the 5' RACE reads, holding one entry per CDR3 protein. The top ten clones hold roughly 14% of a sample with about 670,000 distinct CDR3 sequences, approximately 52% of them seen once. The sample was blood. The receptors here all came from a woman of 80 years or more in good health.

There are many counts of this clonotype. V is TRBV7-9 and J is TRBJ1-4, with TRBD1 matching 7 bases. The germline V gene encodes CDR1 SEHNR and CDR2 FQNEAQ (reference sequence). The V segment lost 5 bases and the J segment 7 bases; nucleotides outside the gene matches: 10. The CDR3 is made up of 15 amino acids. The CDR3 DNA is TGTGCCAGCAGCCCGGGACAGACTACATCTGAAAAACTGTTTTTT. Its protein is CASSPGQTTSEKLFF.

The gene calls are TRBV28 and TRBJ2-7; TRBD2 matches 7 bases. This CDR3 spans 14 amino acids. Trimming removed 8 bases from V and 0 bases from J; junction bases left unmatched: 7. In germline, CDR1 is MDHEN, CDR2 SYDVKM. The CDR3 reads CASGLGGFSYEQYF. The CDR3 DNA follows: TGTGCCAGCGGGCTGGGGGGGTTCTCCTACGAGCAGTACTTC.

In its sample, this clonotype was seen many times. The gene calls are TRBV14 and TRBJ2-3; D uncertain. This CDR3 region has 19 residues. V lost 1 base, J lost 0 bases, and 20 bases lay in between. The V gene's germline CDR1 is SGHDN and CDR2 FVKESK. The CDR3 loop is CASSQGRTPTAPSTDTQYF. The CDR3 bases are TGTGCCAGCAGCCAAGGGCGAACTCCCACCGCCCCTAGCACAGATACGCAGTATTTT. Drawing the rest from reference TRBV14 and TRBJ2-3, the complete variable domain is EAGVTQFPSHSVIEKGQTVTLRCDPISGHDNLYWYRRVMGKEIKFLLHFVKESKQDESGMPNNRFLAERTGGTYSTLKVQPAELEDSGVYFCASSQGRTPTAPSTDTQYFGPGTRLTVL.

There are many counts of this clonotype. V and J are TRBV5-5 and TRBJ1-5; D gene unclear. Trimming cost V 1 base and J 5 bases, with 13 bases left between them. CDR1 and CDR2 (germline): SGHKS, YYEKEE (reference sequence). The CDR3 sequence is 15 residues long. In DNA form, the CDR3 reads TGTGCCAGCAGCTTGCGGGCGGTTTTGCATCAGCCCCAGCATTTT. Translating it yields CASSLRAVLHQPQHF.

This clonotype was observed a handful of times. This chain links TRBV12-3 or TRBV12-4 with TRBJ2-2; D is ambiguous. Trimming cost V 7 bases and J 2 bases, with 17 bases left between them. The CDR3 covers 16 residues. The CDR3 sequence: CASTPTGRANTGELFF. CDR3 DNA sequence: TGTGCCAGCACCCCAACGGGCCGAGCTAACACCGGGGAGCTGTTTTTT.

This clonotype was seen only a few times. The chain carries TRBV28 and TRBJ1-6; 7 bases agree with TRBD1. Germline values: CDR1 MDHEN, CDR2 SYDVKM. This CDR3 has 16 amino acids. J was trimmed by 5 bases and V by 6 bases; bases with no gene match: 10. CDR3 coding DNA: TGTGCCAGCAGGTCGCCAAGACAGGGAGATAATTCACCCCTCCACTTT. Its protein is CASRSPRQGDNSPLHF. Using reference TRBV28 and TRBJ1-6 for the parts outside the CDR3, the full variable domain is DVKVTQSSRYLVKRTGEKVFLECVQDMDHENMFWYRQDPGLGLRLIYFSYDVKMKEKGDIPEGYSVSREKKERFSLILESASTNQTSMYLCASRSPRQGDNSPLHFGNGTRLTVT.